One sample yielded the 11 T cell receptor beta chains listed below, sequenced in a study of vaccination effects on CD4 cells after COVID-19. Their antigen targets remain unknown. The culture ran for approximately 10 days before CD4+ T cells were isolated. Participants received two doses of either the BNT162b2 or mRNA-1273 vaccine. Sequenced by immunoSEQ multiplex PCR; TCRdb stores in-frame clones only, minus some. Among 60,000 to 80,000 clones listed, just under 75% were seen once. Sequences were derived from CD4+ T cells from PBMCs cultured without peptide, sampled after COVID-19 vaccination. The source is a human donor who received a COVID-19 vaccine.

CDR3 sequence (DNA): TGTGCCAGCAGTTTAATGGAAAAACTGTTTTTT. This sequence encodes CASSLMEKLFF. The chain recombines TRBV28 with TRBJ1-4; no firm D call. The V gene lost 2 bases and the J gene lost 8 bases, with 3 bases spanning the gap. The length of the CDR3 is 11 residues. Per germline, CDR1 MDHEN and CDR2 SYDVKM.

The chain uses TRBV15 and TRBJ2-1; the D gene is possibly TRBD1 (6 bases). This CDR3 comprises 15 residues. Trimming pared 1 base from V and 9 bases from J, leaving 16 bases between. CDR1 LNHNV and CDR2 YYDKDF come from the germline V gene (reference sequence). Here the CDR3 DNA reads TGTGCCACCAGCAGAGTGGACAGAAATCTGGGTGAGCAGTTCTTC. Translation gives CATSRVDRNLGEQFF.

The V and J genes are TRBV4-1 and TRBJ2-3; D is perhaps TRBD1 (5 bases). Between the trimmed V and J ends, which lost 1 base and 7 bases, there was a span of 15 bases. Germline CDR1 reads MGHRA; CDR2 reads YSYEKL. The CDR3 totals 15 residues. As DNA, the CDR3 is TGCGCCAGCAGCCAAGCTGCCCTGGGGCGGAATACGCAGTATTTT. Its translation: CASSQAALGRNTQYF.

The rearrangement links TRBV25-1 to TRBJ2-7; a weak D match, TRBD1 (6 bases). Germline V gene data show CDR1 as MGHDK and CDR2 as SYGVNS. V dropped 6 bases and J dropped 3 bases, with 15 bases sitting between them. The length of the CDR3 is 14 residues. DNA for the CDR3: TGTGCCAGCAGACGACAGGTGCCAGGCTACGAGCAGTACGTC. Translating it yields CASRRQVPGYEQYV.

This chain uses TRBV3-1 (or the pseudogene TRBV3-2) with TRBJ2-3; 9 bases line up with TRBD2. CDR1 and CDR2 from the germline V gene are LGHDT and YNNKEL (reference sequence). The CDR3 is 17 amino acids. V lost 0 bases to trimming and J lost 5 bases; unmatched junction nucleotides: 9. The CDR3 DNA reads as TGTGCCAGCAGCCAAGAGATCCTAGCGGGGCGAAAAGATACGCAGTATTTT. Protein: CASSQEILAGRKDTQYF.

The chain recombines TRBV9 with TRBJ1-1, with no clear D. The germline CDR1 and CDR2 sequences are SGDLS and YYNGEE. V was pared by 1 base and J by 4 bases, with 11 bases between. The CDR3 consists of 14 residues. The CDR3 sequence: CASSVLGGSTEAFF. The CDR3 DNA sequence: TGTGCCAGCAGCGTATTGGGAGGGAGCACTGAAGCTTTCTTT.

The V gene is TRBV19, the J gene TRBJ1-6; D is unclear. The CDR3 has 15 amino acids. In germline, CDR1 is LNHDA, CDR2 SQIVND (reference sequence). The V end was cut by 5 bases, the J end by 0 bases, with 8 bases between. The CDR3 DNA sequence: TGTGCCAGTAGTTCCGGGAGCTCCTATAATTCACCCCTCCACTTT. It specifies CASSSGSSYNSPLHF.

The V gene is TRBV11-2, the J gene TRBJ2-2, with D unclear. The CDR3 has 12 residues. The germline V and J ends were trimmed by 4 bases and 4 bases, with 4 bases remaining between them. CDR1 is SGHAT, CDR2 FQNNGV, per germline. CDR3 sequence reads: CASSSSTGELFF. The CDR3 coding sequence is TGTGCCAGCAGCTCAAGCACCGGGGAGCTGTTTTTT.

The chain recombines TRBV10-1 with TRBJ2-1; possible D gene TRBD2, 5 bases. Trimming shortened V by 5 bases and J by 2 bases, and 10 bases separated the two germline ends. The germline V gene encodes CDR1 WNHNN and CDR2 SYGVQD (reference sequence). The CDR3 is 14 residues long. DNA of the CDR3: TGCGCCAGCAGTCGTGAACTAGCCTACAATGAGCAGTTCTTC. It is translated as CASSRELAYNEQFF.

The chain employs TRBV7-9 and TRBJ2-3; possibly TRBD1 for D (5 bases). From germline, CDR1 is SEHNR and CDR2 FQNEAQ (reference sequence). The V end was cut by 1 base, the J end by 3 bases, with 11 bases between. CDR3 size: 15 residues. CDR3 in DNA: TGTGCCAGCAGCTTAGTAAGGGGCTGGACAGATACGCAGTATTTT. It codes for CASSLVRGWTDTQYF.

The chain joins TRBV7-3 to TRBJ2-5; the D call may be TRBD1 or TRBD2 (6 bases each). Trimming took 5 bases from V and 5 from J, leaving 21 bases between them. CDR3 length: 16 residues. CDR1 SGHTA and CDR2 FQGTGA come from the germline V gene. CDR3 in DNA: TGTGCCAGCAGCCTTACGGCCTGGGGGGCCCGTGAGACCCAGTACTTC. It encodes CASSLTAWGARETQYF.